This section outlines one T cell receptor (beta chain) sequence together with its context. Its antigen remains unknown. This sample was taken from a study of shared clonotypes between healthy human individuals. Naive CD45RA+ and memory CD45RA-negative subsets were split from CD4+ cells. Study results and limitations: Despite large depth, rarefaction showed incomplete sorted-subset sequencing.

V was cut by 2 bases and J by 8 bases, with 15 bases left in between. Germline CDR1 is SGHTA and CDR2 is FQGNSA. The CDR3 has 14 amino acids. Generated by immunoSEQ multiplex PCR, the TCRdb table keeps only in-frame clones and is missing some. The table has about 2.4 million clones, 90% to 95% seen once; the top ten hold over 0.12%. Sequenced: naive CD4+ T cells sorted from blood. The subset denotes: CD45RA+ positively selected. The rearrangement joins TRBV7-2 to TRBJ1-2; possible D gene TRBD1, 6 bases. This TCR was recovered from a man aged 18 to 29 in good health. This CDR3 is CASSLKGTPGGYTF. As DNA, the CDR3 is TGTGCCAGCAGCTTAAAAGGGACACCGGGGGGCTACACCTTC.